This TCR beta chain was profiled in a study of cytomegalovirus exposure and HLA in healthy donors. Study findings and constraints: The study flagged roughly 160 TCR beta chains as cytomegalovirus-associated. Per a later analysis, 18,000 or so TCR beta sequences showed association with HLA alleles at 0.05 false discovery rate.

Per the germline V gene, CDR1 is GTSNPN and CDR2 is SVGIG (reference sequence). This CDR3 is built from 15 residues. The ends lost 5 bases at V and 3 bases at J; junction bases unmatched: 8. With regard to this clone: Its antigen is currently unknown.

The PCR was carried out with 60 Vbeta primers and 13 Jbeta primers. Profiling relied on immunoSEQ multiplex PCR, and the TCRdb table lists in-frame clones only, not all of them. Of 150,000 to 200,000 clones in the sample, about 83% were seen once. Sequencing was done on a sample of PBMCs. The receptor was derived from a girl aged 10 to 17 in good health and CMV-seropositive. The chain recombines TRBV30 with TRBJ2-2; TRBD1 agrees at 8 bases. CDR3 nucleotides: TGTGCCTGGGACCCAGGGGGCCGGGACACCGGGGAGCTGTTTTTT. Protein sequence: CAWDPGGRDTGELFF.